A single sample is the source of the 22 T cell receptor beta chains below, sequenced in a study of PD-1 blockade in classical Hodgkin lymphoma. The table came from immunoSEQ multiplex PCR; TCRdb's copy has only in-frame clones and leaves some out. The table includes about 84,000 clones, 89% detected once. Relapse after autologous stem cell transplantation occurred in every patient, and brentuximab vedotin exposure varied. Sequenced material: peripheral blood mononuclear cells (PBMCs), taken at baseline. The receptors derive from a human donor with classical Hodgkin lymphoma.

V is TRBV21-1 and J is TRBJ2-5; TRBD2 was called by the table and not checked on the DNA. TRBV21-1 is deemed a pseudogene. The CDR3 sequence is 15 residues long. CDR3 region: CASSKPGDYLRAQYF. The CDR3 nucleotides read TGTGCCAGCAGCAAACCGGGGGACTATCTGAGGGCCCAGTACTTC.

This chain uses TRBV11-2 with TRBJ1-2; TRBD1 matches at 7 bases. This CDR3 is built from 13 residues. Germline CDR1 SGHAT, CDR2 FQNNGV. After removal of 5 bases from V and 5 bases from J, the junction contained 5 bases not matched to a gene. The DNA of the CDR3 is TGTGCCAGCAGCCTGGGACAGAAATATGGCTACACCTTC. Amino acids: CASSLGQKYGYTF.

V and J are TRBV7-2 and TRBJ1-4; D gene uncertain. From germline, CDR1 is SGHTA and CDR2 FQGNSA. The CDR3 sequence is 13 residues long. V gave up 1 base and J gave up 7 bases, with 7 bases separating them. The CDR3 DNA is TGTGCCAGCAGCTTAGTTGACGGTGAAAAACTGTTTTTT. Protein sequence: CASSLVDGEKLFF.

The chain employs TRBV15 and TRBJ2-3; D is unclear. Germline lookup yields CDR1 LNHNV and CDR2 YYDKDF (reference sequence). Trimming shortened V by 1 base and J by 6 bases, and 8 bases separated the two germline ends. The CDR3 loop spans 13 amino acids. The DNA of the CDR3 is TGTGCCACCAGCAGAGTTGAGGATGATACGCAGTATTTT. Residues: CATSRVEDDTQYF.

V gene TRBV29-1 combines with J gene TRBJ1-4; tentative D call: TRBD1 (5 bases). Germline V gene data show CDR1 as SQVTM and CDR2 as ANQGSEA. V dropped 8 bases and J dropped 4 bases, with 20 bases sitting between them. The CDR3 spans 15 residues. This CDR3 reads CSCDTGGQDNEKLFF. The CDR3 DNA sequence: TGCAGCTGCGATACGGGAGGACAAGATAATGAAAAACTGTTTTTT.

The chain joins TRBV11-3 to TRBJ2-7; the D gene is possibly TRBD2 (5 bases). Trimming took 4 bases from V and 6 from J, leaving 13 bases between them. This CDR3 has 13 amino acids. CDR1 and CDR2 from the germline V gene are SGHNT and YENEEA. CDR3 DNA sequence: TGTGCCAGCAGCTCGGGATCCTCGGGCGAGCAGTACTTC. Protein sequence: CASSSGSSGEQYF.

The chain has TRBV6-5 and TRBJ1-5, with 7 bases fitting TRBD1. This CDR3 is built from 13 residues. Germline values: CDR1 MNHEY, CDR2 SVGAGI. The trim removed 6 bases at V and 5 bases at J, leaving 4 bases unmatched. The DNA of the CDR3 is TGTGCCAGCAGCCGGACAGGCTATCAGCCCCAGCATTTT. Protein product: CASSRTGYQPQHF.

In its sample, this clone was seen a few times. The chain combines TRBV20-1 with TRBJ1-2; D unresolved. Between the trimmed V and J ends, which lost 0 bases and 7 bases, there was a span of 0 bases. This CDR3 contains 9 residues. CDR1 and CDR2 from the germline V gene are DFQATT and SNEGSKA (reference sequence). CDR3 in DNA: TGCAGTGCTAGAGATGGCTACACCTTC. This gives the protein CSARDGYTF.

CDR3 in amino acids: CASSWFRDPHEQFF. The CDR3 DNA sequence: TGTGCCAGCAGTTGGTTCAGGGACCCCCATGAGCAGTTCTTC. The chain carries TRBV28 and TRBJ2-1; tentatively, D is TRBD1 or TRBD2 (5 bases each). The CDR3 has 14 residues. The V end lost 4 bases, the J end lost 8 bases, and 15 bases lay between the germline ends. Germline CDR1 is MDHEN and CDR2 is SYDVKM. Drawing the rest from reference TRBV28 and TRBJ2-1, the complete variable domain is DVKVTQSSRYLVKRTGEKVFLECVQDMDHENMFWYRQDPGLGLRLIYFSYDVKMKEKGDIPEGYSVSREKKERFSLILESASTNQTSMYLCASSWFRDPHEQFFGPGTRLTVL.

CDR3 sequence (DNA): TGTGCCAGCAGCCAAGATAGCTTCGCAGATACGCAGTATTTT. Residues: CASSQDSFADTQYF. This chain connects TRBV4-2 to TRBJ2-3; D remains ambiguous. CDR1 LGHNA and CDR2 YNFKEQ come from the germline V gene. The CDR3 is made up of 14 amino acids. V was trimmed by 0 bases and J by 4 bases, leaving 8 bases between them.

The V and J genes are TRBV18 and TRBJ1-1; D perhaps matches TRBD1 (5 bases). Trimming cost V 5 bases and J 2 bases, with 12 bases left between them. Germline CDR1 KGHSH, CDR2 LQKENI. This CDR3 is 14 amino acids long. The CDR3 loop is CASSASGFNTEAFF. DNA for the CDR3: TGTGCCAGCTCAGCCTCAGGGTTTAACACTGAAGCTTTCTTT.

The chain carries TRBV4-2 and TRBJ2-3, with TRBD2 identical over 15 bases. The length of the CDR3 is 17 residues. V was pared by 4 bases and J by 2 bases, with 4 bases of the junction left unmatched. CDR1 and CDR2 (germline): LGHNA, YNFKEQ. The CDR3 spells CASSLGLAGGPTDTQYF. CDR3 coding DNA: TGTGCCAGCAGCCTCGGACTAGCGGGAGGGCCCACAGATACGCAGTATTTT.

The chain joins TRBV11-2 to TRBJ2-1; TRBD1 might be the D (6 bases). V lost 5 bases to trimming and J lost 7 bases, with 18 bases between them. This CDR3 is built from 15 residues. Germline V CDR1 and CDR2: SGHAT, FQNNGV. DNA for the CDR3: TGTGCCAGCAGCAAAGCAGTAGGGACATCGAATGAGCAGTTCTTC. As protein: CASSKAVGTSNEQFF.

The V and J genes are TRBV28 and TRBJ1-2; D possibly corresponds to TRBD1 (5 bases). V lost 3 bases, J lost 6 bases, and 17 bases lay in between. Germline assignment: CDR1 MDHEN and CDR2 SYDVKM. This CDR3 has 15 amino acids. The CDR3 region is CASSFFLGQGDGYTF. CDR3 nucleotide sequence: TGTGCCAGCAGTTTTTTTCTCGGGCAGGGTGATGGCTACACCTTC.

The chain combines TRBV4-2 with TRBJ1-4, with D tentatively TRBD1 (5 bases). The CDR3 spans 18 residues. Germline V gene data show CDR1 as LGHNA and CDR2 as YNFKEQ. With 0 bases removed from V and 4 bases from J, the gap between germline ends came to 18 bases. CDR3 amino acids: CASSQDSRGSKINEKLFF. CDR3 nucleotides: TGTGCCAGCAGCCAAGACTCACGGGGCTCGAAGATTAATGAAAAACTGTTTTTT.

This sequence joins TRBV19 and TRBJ2-1, with D hard to call. V lost 8 bases and J 4 bases, leaving 12 bases between the germline ends. In germline, CDR1 is LNHDA, CDR2 SQIVND (reference sequence). CDR3 length equals 13 residues. The CDR3 loop is CASSLDAYNEQFF. DNA of the CDR3: TGTGCCAGTTCTCTGGACGCGTACAATGAGCAGTTCTTC.

The chain joins TRBV30 to TRBJ2-2; 7 nucleotides align to TRBD1. The CDR3 spans 16 residues. J was trimmed by 3 bases and V by 2 bases; bases with no gene match: 9. Germline V gives CDR1 GTSNPN, CDR2 SVGIG (reference sequence). The CDR3: CAWSLGTVIYTGELFF. The CDR3 DNA reads TGTGCCTGGAGTTTGGGGACAGTCATATACACCGGGGAGCTGTTTTTT.

This clone was seen only once. V is TRBV10-1 and J is TRBJ2-3; TRBD2 matches 15 bases. The V and J ends lost 8 bases and 4 bases, in that order; junction bases with no gene match: 4. Germline V gene lookup returns CDR1 WNHNN and CDR2 SYGVQD (reference sequence). The CDR3 runs to 15 residues. For the CDR3, the DNA is TGCGCCAGCGGGGGACTAGCGGGAGGTTCAGATACGCAGTATTTT. Encoded protein: CASGGLAGGSDTQYF.

This chain links TRBV29-1 with TRBJ1-1; unclear D gene. V was pared by 3 bases and J by 5 bases, with 10 bases between. The CDR3 extends over 12 amino acids. The germline V gene encodes CDR1 SQVTM and CDR2 ANQGSEA. The CDR3 sequence: CSVDLGITEAFF. CDR3 nucleotide sequence: TGCAGCGTTGACCTGGGGATAACTGAAGCTTTCTTT.

The chain combines TRBV10-3 with TRBJ1-1; 11 bases agree with TRBD1. The junction had 0 bases not matched to a gene; V was cut back by 6 bases and J by 3 bases. Germline V gene lookup returns CDR1 ENHRY and CDR2 SYGVKD. This CDR3 is 13 amino acids long. As DNA, the CDR3 is TGTGCCATCAGGGGACAGGGGGACACTGAAGCTTTCTTT. This gives the protein CAIRGQGDTEAFF.

Points on this clone: The same CDR3 also results from other DNA sequences found in this sample. V is TRBV19 and J is TRBJ1-1; no definite D call. CDR1 and CDR2 (germline): LNHDA, SQIVND (reference sequence). This CDR3 spans 10 amino acids. V gave up 6 bases and J gave up 6 bases, with 5 bases separating them. DNA of the CDR3: TGTGCCAGTAGGGGTTCTGAAGCTTTCTTT. This gives the protein CASRGSEAFF.

V is TRBV11-2 and J is TRBJ1-1, with 10 bases matching TRBD1. CDR1 and CDR2 (germline): SGHAT, FQNNGV. V shed 5 bases and J 5 bases; nucleotides not matched to a gene: 5. The CDR3 consists of 14 residues. Here the CDR3 DNA reads TGTGCCAGCAGCCCCGGGACAGGGGTGACTGAAGCTTTCTTT. Protein: CASSPGTGVTEAFF.